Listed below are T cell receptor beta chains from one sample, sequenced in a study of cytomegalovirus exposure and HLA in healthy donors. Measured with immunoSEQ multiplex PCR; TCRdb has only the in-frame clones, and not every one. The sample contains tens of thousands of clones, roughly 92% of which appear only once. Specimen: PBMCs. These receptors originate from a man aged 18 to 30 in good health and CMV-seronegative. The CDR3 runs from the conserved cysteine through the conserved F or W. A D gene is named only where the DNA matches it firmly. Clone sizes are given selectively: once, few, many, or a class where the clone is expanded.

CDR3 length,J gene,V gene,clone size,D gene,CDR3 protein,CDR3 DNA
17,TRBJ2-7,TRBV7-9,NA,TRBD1,CASSLGGTATFFSEQYF,TGTGCCAGCAGCTTAGGAGGGACAGCGACATTCTTTAGTGAGCAGTACTTC
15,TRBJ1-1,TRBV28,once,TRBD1,CASSRDRERNTEAFF,TGTGCCAGCAGTCGGGACAGGGAGAGGAACACTGAAGCTTTCTTT
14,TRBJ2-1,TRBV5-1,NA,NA,CASSLVLGSNEQFF,TGCGCCAGCAGCTTGGTACTAGGTAGCAATGAGCAGTTCTTC
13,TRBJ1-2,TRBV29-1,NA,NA,CSVRSTGVWGYTF,TGCAGCGTGCGCAGTACGGGGGTCTGGGGCTACACCTTC
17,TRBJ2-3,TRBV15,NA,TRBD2,CATSRDRTGGWTDTQYF,TGTGCCACCAGCAGAGATCGAACGGGAGGCTGGACAGATACGCAGTATTTT
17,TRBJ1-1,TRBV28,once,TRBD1,CASKRGTGASRRTEAFF,TGTGCCAGCAAACGGGGGACAGGGGCTTCGAGGAGGACTGAAGCTTTCTTT
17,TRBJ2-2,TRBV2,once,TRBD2,CASSTGTRATHTGELFF,TGTGCCAGCAGTACCGGGACTAGGGCCACCCACACCGGGGAGCTGTTTTTT
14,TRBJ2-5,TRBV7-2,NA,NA,CASSLVFSSETQYF,TGTGCCAGCAGCTTAGTTTTTTCTTCAGAGACCCAGTACTTC
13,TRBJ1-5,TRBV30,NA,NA,CAWSPQSDQPQHF,TGTGCCTGGAGTCCTCAGAGCGATCAGCCCCAGCATTTT
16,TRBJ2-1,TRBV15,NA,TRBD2,CATRRRTSGRLNEQFF,TGTGCCACCAGAAGGCGGACTAGCGGGAGACTCAATGAGCAGTTCTTC
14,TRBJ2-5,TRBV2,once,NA,CASSETQGQETQYF,TGTGCCAGCAGTGAAACCCAGGGGCAAGAGACCCAGTACTTC
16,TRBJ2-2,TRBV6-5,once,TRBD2,CASSLAGGLSGGELFF,TGTGCCAGCAGTTTAGCGGGAGGATTGTCTGGCGGGGAGCTGTTTTTT
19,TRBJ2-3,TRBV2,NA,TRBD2,CASRTQARLAGVGTDTQYF,TGTGCCAGCAGGACACAGGCCAGACTAGCGGGAGTCGGCACAGATACGCAGTATTTT
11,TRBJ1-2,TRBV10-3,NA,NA,CAIMGSYGYTF,TGTGCCATTATGGGGAGCTATGGCTACACCTTC
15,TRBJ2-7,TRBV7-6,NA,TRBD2,CASSLESSGTYEQYF,TGTGCCAGCAGCTTAGAGTCTAGCGGTACCTACGAGCAGTACTTC
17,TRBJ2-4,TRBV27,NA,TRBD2,CASRASYSGSGGNIQYF,TGTGCCAGCAGGGCTTCGTATAGCGGGAGTGGAGGAAACATTCAGTACTTC
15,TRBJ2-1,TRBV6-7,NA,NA,CASRFDRNTYNEQFF,TGTGCCAGCAGATTCGACAGGAACACCTACAATGAGCAGTTCTTC
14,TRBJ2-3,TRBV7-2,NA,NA,CASSFGSSRDTQYF,TGTGCCAGCAGCTTTGGCTCTAGCAGAGATACGCAGTATTTT
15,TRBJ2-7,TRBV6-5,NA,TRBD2,CASSLRSTSGGEQYF,TGTGCCAGCTCCCTAAGGTCCACTAGCGGGGGAGAGCAGTACTTC
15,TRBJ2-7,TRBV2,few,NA,CASRHYKGRGYEQYF,TGTGCCAGCAGGCATTACAAGGGCCGCGGGTACGAGCAGTACTTC
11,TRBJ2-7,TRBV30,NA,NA,CAWRKDSKQYF,TGTGCCTGGAGAAAAGACAGCAAGCAGTACTTC
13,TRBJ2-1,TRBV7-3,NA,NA,CASSSSSSHEQFF,TGTGCCAGCAGCTCCTCTAGCTCTCATGAGCAGTTCTTC
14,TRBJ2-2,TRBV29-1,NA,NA,CSVNTDRNTGELFF,TGCAGCGTTAACACGGACAGGAACACCGGGGAGCTGTTTTTT
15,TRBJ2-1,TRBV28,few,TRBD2,CASSLSASGINEQFF,TGTGCCAGCAGTTTATCGGCTAGCGGGATCAATGAGCAGTTCTTC
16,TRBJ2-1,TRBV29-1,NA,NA,CSVEESSASSYNEQFF,TGCAGCGTTGAAGAAAGTAGCGCCAGCTCCTACAATGAGCAGTTCTTC
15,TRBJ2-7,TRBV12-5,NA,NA,CASGVGTSTLYEQYF,TGTGCTAGTGGTGTAGGAACTAGCACTCTCTACGAGCAGTACTTC
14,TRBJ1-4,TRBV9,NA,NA,CASSPQGGNEKLFF,TGTGCCAGCAGTCCTCAGGGAGGTAATGAAAAACTGTTTTTT
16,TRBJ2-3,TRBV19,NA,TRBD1,CASSIAPGGSTDTQYF,TGTGCCAGTAGTATAGCCCCAGGGGGTAGCACAGATACGCAGTATTTT
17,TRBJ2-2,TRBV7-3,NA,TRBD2,CASSSPGTSGNTGELFF,TGTGCCAGCAGCTCACCCGGGACTAGCGGGAACACCGGGGAGCTGTTTTTT
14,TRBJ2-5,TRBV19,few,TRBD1,CASSMGQGAETQYF,TGTGCCAGTAGTATGGGACAGGGGGCAGAGACCCAGTACTTC
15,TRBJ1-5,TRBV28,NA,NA,CASSLSPSNNQPQHF,TGTGCCAGCAGTTTGTCCCCGAGTAACAATCAGCCCCAGCATTTT
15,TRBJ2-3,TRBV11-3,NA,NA,CASSTGISSTDTQYF,TGTGCCAGCAGCACCGGGATTTCTAGCACAGATACGCAGTATTTT
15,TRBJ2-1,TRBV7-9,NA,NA,CASSLRESPYNEQFF,TGTGCCAGCAGCTTACGGGAGAGTCCCTACAATGAGCAGTTCTTC
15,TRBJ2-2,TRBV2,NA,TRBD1,CASSEGQGHTGELFF,TGTGCCAGCAGTGAGGGACAGGGCCACACCGGGGAGCTGTTTTTT
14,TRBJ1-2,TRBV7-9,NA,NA,CASSWESPNYGYTF,TGTGCCAGCAGCTGGGAGTCACCAAACTATGGCTACACCTTC
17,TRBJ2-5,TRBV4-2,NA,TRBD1,CASSQGYPGTGVETQYF,TGTGCCAGCAGCCAGGGGTACCCCGGGACAGGGGTAGAGACCCAGTACTTC
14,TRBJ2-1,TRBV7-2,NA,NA,CASNRQASYNEQFF,TGTGCCAGCAACCGACAAGCCTCCTACAATGAGCAGTTCTTC
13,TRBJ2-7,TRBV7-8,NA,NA,CASSLGVSYEQYF,TGTGCCAGCAGCTTAGGCGTCTCCTACGAGCAGTACTTC
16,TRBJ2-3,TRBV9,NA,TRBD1,CASSVGRGQSTDTQYF,TGTGCCAGCAGCGTAGGACGGGGACAGAGCACAGATACGCAGTATTTT
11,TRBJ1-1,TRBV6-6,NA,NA,CASNRNTEAFF,TGTGCCAGCAATAGGAACACTGAAGCTTTCTTT
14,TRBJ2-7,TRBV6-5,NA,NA,CASSYDLGGGEQYF,TGTGCCAGCAGTTACGACCTAGGGGGTGGGGAGCAGTACTTC
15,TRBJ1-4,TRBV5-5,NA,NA,CASSPGGSLNEKLFF,TGTGCCAGCAGCCCCGGTGGGAGCCTAAATGAAAAACTGTTTTTT
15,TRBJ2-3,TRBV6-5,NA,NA,CASRPGITSTDTQYF,TGTGCCAGCAGACCAGGTATTACTAGCACAGATACGCAGTATTTT
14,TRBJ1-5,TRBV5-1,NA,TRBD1,CASSATDRGQPQHF,TGCGCCAGCAGCGCGACGGACAGGGGGCAGCCCCAGCATTTT
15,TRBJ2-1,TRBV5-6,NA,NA,CASSLDRVGFNEQFF,TGTGCCAGCAGCTTGGACAGGGTTGGTTTCAATGAGCAGTTCTTC
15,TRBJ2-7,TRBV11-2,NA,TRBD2,CASKTGLADYYEQYF,TGTGCCAGCAAGACCGGACTAGCGGACTACTACGAGCAGTACTTC
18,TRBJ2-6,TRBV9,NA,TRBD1,CASSPRDRGLGGANVLTF,TGTGCCAGCAGCCCGCGGGACAGGGGGTTAGGAGGGGCCAACGTCCTGACTTTC
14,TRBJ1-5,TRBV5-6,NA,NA,CASSLRETGQPQHF,TGTGCCAGCAGCTTGAGGGAGACGGGTCAGCCCCAGCATTTT
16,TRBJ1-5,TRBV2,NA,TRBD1,CASSKDRAFGNQPQHF,TGTGCCAGCAGTAAGGACAGGGCCTTTGGCAATCAGCCCCAGCATTTT
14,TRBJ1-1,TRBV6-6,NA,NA,CASSLSGSSHEAFF,TGTGCCAGCAGCCTCTCGGGGTCGTCGCATGAAGCTTTCTTT
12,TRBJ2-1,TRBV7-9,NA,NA,CASSSQGREQFF,TGTGCCAGCAGCTCACAGGGTCGGGAGCAGTTCTTC
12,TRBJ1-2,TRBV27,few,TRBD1,CASRDRVGGYTF,TGTGCCAGCAGGGACAGGGTGGGAGGCTACACCTTC
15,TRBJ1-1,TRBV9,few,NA,CASSATGHLNTEAFF,TGTGCCAGCAGCGCCACAGGACACTTGAACACTGAAGCTTTCTTT
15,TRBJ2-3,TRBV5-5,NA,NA,CASDVAGTDGRGQYF,TGTGCCAGCGACGTGGCCGGGACAGACGGGCGGGGGCAGTATTTT
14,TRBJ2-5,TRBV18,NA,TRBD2,CASSPSGVSETQYF,TGTGCCAGCTCCCCTAGCGGGGTGTCAGAGACCCAGTACTTC